Sequencing of this TCR beta chain was carried out in a study of T cells after yellow fever vaccination. TCRdb processed the 5' RACE reads anew with MiXCR; each CDR3 protein has one entry. Found here are a few hundred thousand distinct CDR3 sequences, 4.1% of them singletons; the top ten hold under 30%. This clonotype was detected many times. Sequencing was performed on PBMCs, taken 5 days after the yellow fever booster vaccination. This receptor was identified in a man between 18 and 35 years old who received the YFV17D yellow fever vaccine.

The CDR3 DNA follows: TGTGCCTGGAGTGTGGGACAGAACACTGAAGCTTTCTTT. This translates into CAWSVGQNTEAFF. The chain is built from TRBV30 and TRBJ1-1, with D perhaps TRBD1 (6 bases). The germline gives CDR1 GTSNPN, CDR2 SVGIG (reference sequence). The CDR3 extends over 13 amino acids. V gave up 0 bases and J gave up 1 base, with 6 bases separating them.